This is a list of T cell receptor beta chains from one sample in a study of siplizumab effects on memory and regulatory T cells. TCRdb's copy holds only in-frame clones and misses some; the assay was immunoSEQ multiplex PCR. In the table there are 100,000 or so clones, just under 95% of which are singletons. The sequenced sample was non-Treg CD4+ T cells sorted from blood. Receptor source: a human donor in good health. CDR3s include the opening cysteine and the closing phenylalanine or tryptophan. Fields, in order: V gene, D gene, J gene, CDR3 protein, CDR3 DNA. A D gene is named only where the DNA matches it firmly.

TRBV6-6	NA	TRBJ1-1	CASRSTIEAFF	TGTGCCAGCAGGTCGACAATCGAAGCTTTCTTT
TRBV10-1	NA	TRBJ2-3	CASSKTTDTQYF	TGCGCCAGCAGTAAGACCACAGATACGCAGTATTTT
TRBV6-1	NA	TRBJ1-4	CASSPHVAGNEKLFF	TGTGCCAGCAGCCCCCATGTAGCTGGTAATGAAAAACTGTTTTTT
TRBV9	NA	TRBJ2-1	CASSSDGSSYNEQFF	TGTGCCAGCAGCAGTGACGGGAGCTCCTACAATGAGCAGTTCTTC
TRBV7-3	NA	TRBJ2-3	CASSQTSATDTQYF	TGTGCCAGCAGCCAAACTAGTGCCACAGATACGCAGTATTTT
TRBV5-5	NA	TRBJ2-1	CASRWDNEQFF	TGTGCCAGCAGATGGGACAATGAGCAGTTCTTC
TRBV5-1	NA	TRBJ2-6	CASRGDSGANVLTF	TGCGCCAGCAGGGGGGATTCTGGGGCCAACGTCCTGACTTTC
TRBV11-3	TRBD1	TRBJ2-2	CASSPGQTNTGELFF	TGTGCCAGCAGCCCGGGACAGACGAACACCGGGGAGCTGTTTTTT
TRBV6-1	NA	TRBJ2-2	CAIGRVWNTGELFF	TGTGCCATCGGCCGGGTTTGGAACACCGGGGAGCTGTTTTTT
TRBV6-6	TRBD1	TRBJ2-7	CASSPDRGRIYEQYF	TGTGCCAGCAGCCCTGACAGGGGGCGCATCTACGAGCAGTACTTC
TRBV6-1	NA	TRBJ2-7	CASTGAGYEQYF	TGTGCCAGCACCGGAGCGGGCTACGAGCAGTACTTC
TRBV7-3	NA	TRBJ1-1	CASSPHGPMNTEAFF	TGTGCCAGCAGCCCTCATGGCCCCATGAACACTGAAGCTTTCTTT
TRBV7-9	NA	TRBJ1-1	CASSLAPRDTEAFF	TGTGCCAGCAGCTTAGCGCCAAGGGACACTGAAGCTTTCTTT
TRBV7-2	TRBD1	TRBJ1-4	CASSEGQAEKLFF	TGTGCCAGCAGCGAAGGACAGGCCGAAAAACTGTTTTTT
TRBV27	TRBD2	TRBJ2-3	CASTTLAGWTDTQYF	TGTGCCAGCACCACCCTAGCGGGATGGACAGATACGCAGTATTTT
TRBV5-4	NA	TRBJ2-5	CASTRGTRGETQYF	TGTGCCAGTACTAGGGGGACCCGTGGGGAGACCCAGTACTTC
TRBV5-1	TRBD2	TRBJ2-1	CASSFSGTSGLDEQFF	TGCGCCAGCAGCTTTTCCGGGACTAGCGGGTTAGATGAGCAGTTCTTC
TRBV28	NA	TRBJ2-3	CASSSRDTDTQYF	TGTGCCAGCAGTTCCAGGGACACAGATACGCAGTATTTT
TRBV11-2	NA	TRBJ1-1	CASSIFVRTAREAFF	TGTGCCAGCAGCATCTTTGTCCGGACAGCCCGGGAAGCTTTCTTT
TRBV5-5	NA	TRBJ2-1	CASSHRESYNEQFF	TGTGCCAGCAGCCACAGGGAGTCCTACAATGAGCAGTTCTTC
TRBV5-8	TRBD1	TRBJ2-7	CASSLASGTGSYEQYF	TGTGCCAGCAGCTTGGCTAGTGGGACAGGGTCCTACGAGCAGTACTTC
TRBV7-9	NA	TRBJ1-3	CASSLDGGSGNTIYF	TGTGCCAGCAGCTTAGACGGGGGTTCTGGAAACACCATATATTTT
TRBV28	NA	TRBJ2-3	CASGSRLPDTQYF	TGTGCCAGCGGCAGTAGGCTCCCAGATACGCAGTATTTT
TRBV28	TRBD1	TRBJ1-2	CASSLNRGLVYGYTF	TGTGCCAGCAGCCTGAACAGGGGACTTGTTTATGGCTACACCTTC